This entry lists 10 T cell receptor beta chains sequenced from one sample in a study of blood T cell repertoires in COVID-19. This table comes from immunoSEQ multiplex PCR, and its TCRdb copy is limited to in-frame clones, with some not included. The table shows some 220,000 clones, with about 83% occurring only once. What was sequenced was peripheral blood. The receptor source for this set is a woman younger than 45 with COVID-19, enrolled during active disease.

The DNA for the CDR3 is TGTGCCAGCAGCTTTGCGGGGGACACTGAAGCTTTCTTT. This gives the protein CASSFAGDTEAFF. The J gene is TRBJ1-1, the V gene TRBV11-2; D may be TRBD1 (5 bases). CDR1 is SGHAT, CDR2 FQNNGV, per germline. V lost 3 bases and J lost 3, with 8 bases in between. The CDR3 covers 13 residues.

The chain has TRBV5-8 and TRBJ1-1; D gene uncertain. This CDR3 region has 16 residues. The V gene's germline CDR1 is SGHTS and CDR2 YDEGEE. V lost 0 bases, J lost 10 bases, and 22 bases lay in between. This chain's CDR3 is CASSLGGEGVLSGAFF. CDR3 sequence (DNA): TGTGCCAGCAGCTTGGGGGGTGAGGGCGTGTTATCTGGAGCTTTCTTT. Complete variable domain (other parts from reference TRBV5-8 and TRBJ1-1): EAGVTQSPTHLIKTRGQQATLRCSPISGHTSVYWYQQALGLGLQFLLWYDEGEERNRGNFPPRFSGRQFPNYSSELNVNALELEDSALYLCASSLGGEGVLSGAFFGQGTRLTVV.

The chain combines TRBV5-1 with TRBJ2-1; the match to TRBD1 covers 7 bases. The CDR3 covers 16 residues. Losses at the gene ends were 2 bases for V and 0 bases for J; bases not matched to a gene: 5. CDR1 and CDR2 (germline): SGHRS, YFSETQ. CDR3 loop: CASSFTRDSSYNEQFF. The CDR3, as DNA: TGCGCCAGCAGCTTTACCCGGGACAGCTCCTACAATGAGCAGTTCTTC.

The chain has TRBV3-1 (or the pseudogene TRBV3-2) and TRBJ2-4; maybe TRBD1 (7 bases). The V end was cut by 3 bases, the J end by 1 base, with 22 bases between. Germline-derived CDR1 and CDR2 are LGHDT and YNNKEL (reference sequence). This CDR3 region has 19 residues. The CDR3 loop is CASSHQSGGTPWAKNIQYF. DNA of the CDR3: TGTGCCAGCAGCCACCAATCAGGGGGGACCCCTTGGGCCAAAAACATTCAGTACTTC.

The rearrangement joins TRBV6-6 to TRBJ2-6; D unclear. CDR3 length equals 18 residues. Germline V gene lookup returns CDR1 MNHNY and CDR2 SVGAGI (reference sequence). The V end was cut by 5 bases, the J end by 2 bases, with 19 bases between. CDR3 amino acids: CASSPSPGPPPGANVLTF. CDR3 nucleotides: TGTGCCAGCAGTCCCTCCCCAGGCCCCCCCCCTGGGGCCAACGTCCTGACTTTC.

There are a few counts of this clone. This rearrangement joins TRBV4-1 to TRBJ2-5; D is perhaps TRBD2 (5 bases). The ends were cut back, 7 bases at V and 0 bases at J, with 12 bases in the middle. The CDR3 has 14 residues. The germline CDR1 and CDR2 sequences are MGHRA and YSYEKL. Here the CDR3 reads CASKGEGYQETQYF. The CDR3 region has the DNA TGCGCCAGCAAGGGTGAGGGTTACCAAGAGACCCAGTACTTC.

The chain couples TRBV2 to TRBJ2-7; D is uncertain. CDR3 size: 14 residues. Trimming pared 3 bases from V and 4 bases from J, leaving 13 bases between. In germline, CDR1 is SNHLY, CDR2 FYNNEI. This CDR3 reads CASSEALGFYEQYF. Here the CDR3 DNA reads TGTGCCAGCAGTGAGGCCCTCGGGTTTTACGAGCAGTACTTC.

The rearrangement joins TRBV28 to TRBJ1-2, with 9 bases lining up with TRBD1. Germline CDR1 and CDR2: MDHEN and SYDVKM. This CDR3 is 13 amino acids long. J gave up 4 bases and V 8 bases, and 5 bases lay outside the gene matches. Written as DNA, the CDR3 is TGTGCCAGCGGACCGGGACAGGGCTATGGCTACACCTTC. Its translation: CASGPGQGYGYTF.

In its sample, this clone was seen a few times. The same CDR3 can be traced to other DNA sequences in this sample. In DNA form, the CDR3 reads TGTGCCAGCAGCTGGACAGGCAATCAGCCCCAGCATTTT. Translated: CASSWTGNQPQHF. V gene TRBV6-2 or TRBV6-3 combines with J gene TRBJ1-5; D perhaps matches TRBD1 (6 bases). Germline CDR1 is MNHEY and CDR2 is SVGEGT. The CDR3 is made up of 13 amino acids. The ends were cut back, 6 bases at V and 2 bases at J, with 8 bases in the middle.

V and J are TRBV28 and TRBJ2-7, with 7 bases lining up with TRBD2. The CDR3 loop spans 16 amino acids. V shed 4 bases and J 0 bases; nucleotides not matched to a gene: 9. In germline, CDR1 is MDHEN, CDR2 SYDVKM. This CDR3 reads CASSYILREPSYEQYF. The DNA for the CDR3 is TGTGCCAGCAGTTACATCCTGCGGGAGCCCTCCTACGAGCAGTACTTC.